This T cell receptor beta chain stems from a study of blood T cells in healthy people across ages. This CDR3 region has 14 residues. CDR1 and CDR2 (germline): ENHRY, SYGVKD. V was shortened by 6 bases and J by 9 bases, with 20 bases between the two germline ends. Study outcomes and limitations: Older age went with lower TCR beta diversity per million T cells, in a roughly linear way. The authors considered diversity estimates from one million T cells to be underestimates. Higher naive T cell percentage went strongly together with higher TCR beta diversity.

The sample holds many counts of this clonotype. Its matching antigen is unknown. A second PCR, run for about 7 to 12 cycles, used a sample-barcoded 5' primer plus a J-beta primer mix. Via MiXCR, TCRdb re-called the 5' RACE reads, giving one row per CDR3 protein. The data contain some 640,000 distinct CDR3 sequences, about 30% of them singletons. Sequenced: blood. This TCR was sampled from an elderly woman in good health. V usage is TRBV10-3 and J usage is TRBJ2-5; no clear D. CDR3: CAIRPPDLNKAQYF. The CDR3 bases are TGTGCCATCAGGCCCCCGGATCTGAATAAGGCCCAGTACTTC.